Sequencing of this T cell receptor (beta chain) was carried out in a study of blood T cell repertoires in COVID-19. Study-level information: Samples came from the United States, Italy and Spain, spanning acute and convalescent COVID-19.

Germline trimming cut 4 bases from V and 3 bases from J; bases unmatched to any gene: 8. Germline-derived CDR1 and CDR2 are SGHRS and YFSETQ. CDR3 size: 15 residues. The authors' processing: Researchers report that nucleated cell counts were estimated from reference gene primer amplification. The table came from immunoSEQ multiplex PCR; TCRdb's copy has only in-frame clones and leaves some out. V and J calls plus clone size are reproduced from that table; the DNA served to infer D and trimming. The sample carries about 300,000 clones, about 87% recorded once. Enrollment of patients from Seattle took place during active infection, with longitudinal follow-up.

The chain has TRBV5-1 and TRBJ2-7; 9 bases match TRBD1. The sequenced material came from peripheral blood. The source is a woman aged 50 to 60 with COVID-19, enrolled during active disease. The chain's CDR3 is CASSPYPGQGYEQYF. CDR3 coding DNA: TGCGCCAGCAGCCCATATCCGGGACAGGGCTACGAGCAGTACTTC.